This is a list of T cell receptor beta chains from one sample in a study of cytotoxic CD8 clonotypes in ibrutinib-treated CLL. Sequencing was performed with immunoSEQ multiplex PCR; in TCRdb, only in-frame clones are kept and a portion is missing. Of some 200,000 clones in the sample, over 60% were seen once. The sample in question was PBMCs, obtained after 24 months of ibrutinib treatment. The receptors originated from a human donor with chronic lymphocytic leukemia. CDR3s include the opening cysteine and the closing phenylalanine or tryptophan. Part of the rows lack a size; the others show once, few, many or a class for expanded clones.

clone size	V gene	J gene	CDR3 protein
-	TRBV7-2	TRBJ1-2	CASSNTKKRQEPNYGYTF
-	TRBV6-5	TRBJ1-2	CASSRAGFYGYTF
few	TRBV14	TRBJ1-2	CASSQGTFYGYTF
-	TRBV11-2	TRBJ2-1	CASSLVGPTSGRAMPVGFF
-	TRBV20-1	TRBJ2-5	CSARSVWTQYF
-	TRBV2	TRBJ2-7	CASHGSIYEQYF
-	TRBV7-9	TRBJ2-5	CASSLKETQYF
-	TRBV7-9	TRBJ2-7	CASSSPQRETHEQYF
-	TRBV7-6	TRBJ2-1	CASSPRTGVDYSEQFF
-	TRBV4-3	TRBJ2-5	CASSQVLIQETQYF
-	TRBV30	TRBJ2-3	CAWRLDPSTDTQYF
-	TRBV14	TRBJ2-3	CASSQDVETDTQYF
-	TRBV19	TRBJ2-1	CASGERVQFF
once	TRBV15	TRBJ2-1	CATSRAGTNEQFF
-	TRBV7-8	TRBJ2-1	CASRRGTSGSYNEQFF
-	TRBV7-2	TRBJ2-1	CASSLGRVHYNEQFF
-	TRBV29-1	TRBJ2-1	CSVRLAGGGEQFF
-	TRBV11-2	TRBJ1-3	CASSVGTAGNTIYF
-	TRBV10-3	TRBJ2-1	CAISSGTGYNEQFF
-	TRBV5-6	TRBJ2-7	CASSLGTLYEQYF
-	TRBV6-1	TRBJ2-7	CATDGWETYEQYF
-	TRBV27	TRBJ1-1	CASSPSRGRTEAFF
-	TRBV6-4	TRBJ2-5	CASSDSSMSRGLEETQYF
-	TRBV30	TRBJ1-5	CAWEAGTGNNQPQHF
-	TRBV6-5	TRBJ1-2	CASRKIDSIYGYTF
-	TRBV9	TRBJ2-5	CASSGGANQETQYF
-	TRBV4-1	TRBJ1-2	CASSQRQGPNYGYTF
-	TRBV11-1	TRBJ2-1	CASSLAGRSYNEQFF
-	TRBV5-6	TRBJ2-1	CASSLGGWDNEQFF
-	TRBV11-1	TRBJ2-7	CASSFSGTLWEQYF
-	TRBV5-1	TRBJ2-7	CASSLGQGSYEQYF
few	TRBV28	TRBJ1-5	CASSPGAGHQPQHF
-	TRBV25-1	TRBJ2-3	CASRADRVTDTQYF
few	TRBV19	TRBJ2-5	CASRRVSAETQYF
-	TRBV19	TRBJ1-2	CASSIGDPPYGYTF
-	TRBV5-6	TRBJ2-4	CASSWGPKNIQYF
-	TRBV20-1	TRBJ2-3	CSAGRTDTQYF